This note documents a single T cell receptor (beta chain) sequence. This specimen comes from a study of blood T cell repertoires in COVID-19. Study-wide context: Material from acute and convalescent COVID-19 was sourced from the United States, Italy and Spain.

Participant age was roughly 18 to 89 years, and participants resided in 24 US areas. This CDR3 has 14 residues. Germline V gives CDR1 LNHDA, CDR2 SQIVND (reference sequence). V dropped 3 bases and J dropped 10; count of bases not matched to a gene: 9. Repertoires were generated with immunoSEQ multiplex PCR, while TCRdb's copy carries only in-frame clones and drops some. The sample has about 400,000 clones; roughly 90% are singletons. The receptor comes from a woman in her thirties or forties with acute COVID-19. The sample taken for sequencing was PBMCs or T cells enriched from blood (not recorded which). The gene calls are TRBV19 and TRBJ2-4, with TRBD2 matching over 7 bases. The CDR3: CASSIPAGVGIQYF. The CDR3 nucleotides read TGTGCCAGTAGTATCCCCGCGGGGGTAGGGATTCAGTACTTC.